A single sample is the source of the 5 T cell receptor beta chains below, sequenced in a study of T cells in Graves' hyperthyroidism and ophthalmopathy. The CDR3 regions of TCR beta were amplified from RNA transcripts. Primed by the HTBI set, a first-round RT-PCR was run on the TCR CDR3. TCRdb recomputed calls from the multiplex PCR reads with MiXCR, one row per CDR3 protein. The sample shows 700,000 or so distinct CDR3 sequences, about a sixth of them seen only once. The sequencing input was blood. The source is a man aged 18 to 35 with Graves' hyperthyroidism.

There are a few counts of this clonotype. The chain carries TRBV30 and TRBJ2-7; 10 bases line up with TRBD1. Germline V gene data show CDR1 as GTSNPN and CDR2 as SVGIG (reference sequence). The length of the CDR3 is 13 residues. The trim removed 2 bases at V and 5 bases at J, leaving 3 bases unmatched. The CDR3 coding sequence is TGTGCCTGGAGTTGGGACAGGGGCGACGAGCAGTACTTC. Translating gives CAWSWDRGDEQYF.

Ten or more counts support this clonotype. The V gene is TRBV3-1, the J gene TRBJ2-2; TRBD2 matches 7 bases. J lost 7 bases, V lost 0 bases, and 11 bases had no gene match. Germline V CDR1 and CDR2: LGHDT, YNNKEL (reference sequence). The CDR3 loop spans 17 amino acids. The CDR3 coding sequence is TGTGCCAGCAGCCAAGACGGGCGCGGGGGAAGAATCGGGGAGCTGTTTTTT. This translates into CASSQDGRGGRIGELFF.

Many counts were recorded for this clonotype. The gene calls are TRBV24-1 and TRBJ2-3; 9 bases fit TRBD2. V shed 9 bases and J 6 bases; nucleotides not matched to a gene: 12. Germline-derived CDR1 and CDR2 are KGHDR and SFDVKD. This CDR3 comprises 15 residues. CDR3 nucleotide sequence: TGTGCCACCGCCAAGGCAGCGGGAGGAACGGATACGCAGTATTTT. Its protein is CATAKAAGGTDTQYF.

This clonotype has at least ten counts. The V gene is TRBV28, the J gene TRBJ2-1; tentative D call: TRBD2 (5 bases). CDR1 and CDR2 (germline): MDHEN, SYDVKM. V lost 3 bases, J lost 4 bases, and 16 bases lay in between. The CDR3 length is 16 residues. The CDR3 protein is CASSFMSGSLYNEQFF. In DNA, the CDR3 is TGTGCCAGCAGTTTCATGTCGGGGTCCCTTTACAATGAGCAGTTCTTC.

This clonotype was counted between two and nine times. The rearrangement uses TRBV9 and TRBJ2-3; 10 bases agree with TRBD2. Looked up from germline, CDR1 is SGDLS and CDR2 is YYNGEE. Losses at the gene ends were 0 bases for V and 4 bases for J; bases not matched to a gene: 2. This CDR3 is 15 amino acids long. The CDR3 sequence is CASSVASGRSDTQYF. Here the CDR3 DNA reads TGTGCCAGCAGCGTAGCTAGCGGGAGATCAGATACGCAGTATTTT.